A single sample is the source of the 24 T cell receptor beta chains below, sequenced in a study of blood T cell repertoires in COVID-19. Data came from immunoSEQ multiplex PCR; TCRdb stores just in-frame clones and leaves some out. The sample lists over 400,000 clones; roughly 89% were seen once. Specimen: peripheral blood. Receptor source: a woman between 45 and 60 years old with COVID-19, enrolled during active disease.

This clone was seen a few times. This rearrangement joins TRBV7-2 to TRBJ2-5, with 13 bases matching TRBD2. The trim removed 3 bases at V and 5 bases at J, leaving 9 bases unmatched. This CDR3 is built from 17 residues. Germline loops: CDR1 SGHTA, CDR2 FQGNSA. This chain's CDR3 is CASSFLGTSGGGETQYF. The CDR3 coding sequence is TGTGCCAGCAGCTTTTTAGGAACTAGCGGGGGGGGCGAGACCCAGTACTTC.

The chain combines TRBV6-5 with TRBJ2-7; the D gene is possibly TRBD2 (7 bases). The V end was cut by 5 bases, the J end by 6 bases, with 17 bases between. CDR1 is MNHEY, CDR2 SVGAGI, per germline. The CDR3 spans 14 residues. This chain's CDR3 is CASSTRGAEVEQYF. The CDR3 DNA reads TGTGCCAGCAGTACCCGGGGGGCCGAAGTCGAGCAGTACTTC.

This sequence joins TRBV15 and TRBJ2-2; D might be TRBD2 (5 bases). This CDR3 comprises 15 residues. The V and J ends lost 0 bases and 7 bases respectively, with 12 bases between them. In germline, CDR1 is LNHNV, CDR2 YYDKDF (reference sequence). CDR3 region: CATSRDRNAGGELFF. In DNA, the CDR3 is TGTGCCACCAGCAGAGATAGGAATGCGGGCGGGGAGCTGTTTTTT.

On this clone: This same CDR3 is encoded by further DNA sequences in the sample. The chain uses TRBV30 and TRBJ2-5; unclear D gene. V lost 0 bases, J lost 5 bases, and 4 bases lay in between. The CDR3 length is 11 residues. Germline CDR1 is GTSNPN and CDR2 is SVGIG (reference sequence). CDR3 DNA sequence: TGTGCCTGGAGTGTCGGGGAGACCCAGTACTTC. Residues: CAWSVGETQYF.

The gene calls are TRBV28 and TRBJ2-2; no definite D call. CDR1 is MDHEN, CDR2 SYDVKM, per germline. The V end was cut by 1 base, the J end by 4 bases, with 7 bases between. The CDR3 runs to 14 residues. The CDR3 DNA reads as TGTGCCAGCAGTTTATCAGATCGCACCGGGGAGCTGTTTTTT. Protein: CASSLSDRTGELFF.

The gene calls are TRBV18 and TRBJ2-2, with 7 bases matching TRBD2. This CDR3 has 15 residues. The V and J ends lost 1 base and 5 bases, in that order; junction bases with no gene match: 4. The germline gives CDR1 KGHSH, CDR2 LQKENI. CDR3 DNA: TGTGCCAGCTCACCACTCAAAGCGGGAACCGGGGAGCTGTTTTTT. It translates to CASSPLKAGTGELFF. Full variable domain (rest looked up from reference TRBV18 and TRBJ2-2): NAGVMQNPRHLVRRRGQEARLRCSPMKGHSHVYWYRQLPEEGLKFMVYLQKENIIDESGMPKERFSAEFPKEGPSILRIQQVVRGDSAAYFCASSPLKAGTGELFFGEGSRLTVL.

V gene TRBV5-1 combines with J gene TRBJ2-7; D possibly corresponds to TRBD1 (7 bases). Trimming stripped 4 bases from V and 6 bases from J, with 17 bases between. The germline V gene has CDR1 SGHRS and CDR2 YFSETQ. The CDR3 runs to 14 residues. The CDR3 loop is CASSRDSGGLEQYF. DNA for the CDR3: TGCGCCAGCAGCCGAGATTCAGGGGGGCTCGAGCAGTACTTC.

The chain links TRBV6-1 to TRBJ1-2; no firm D call. CDR3 length: 13 amino acids. Germline V gives CDR1 MNHNS, CDR2 SASEGT. V lost 1 base, J lost 6 bases, and 9 bases lay in between. The DNA of the CDR3 is TGTGCCAGCAGTGAAGGACTCGTAGATGGCTACACCTTC. Translation: CASSEGLVDGYTF.

This sequence joins TRBV27 and TRBJ1-2, with D hard to call. V dropped 0 bases and J dropped 1 base, with 12 bases sitting between them. The V gene's germline CDR1 is MNHEY and CDR2 SMNVEV (reference sequence). CDR3 size: 16 residues. The CDR3, as DNA: TGTGCCAGCAGTTTATCGTTCAAGAGGCTTAACTATGGCTACACCTTC. Amino acids: CASSLSFKRLNYGYTF.

Comment on this clone: The identical CDR3 is also encoded by other nucleotide sequences in the sample. The chain uses TRBV30 and TRBJ1-3, with D possibly TRBD1 on 6 matching bases. V lost 4 bases to trimming and J lost 2 bases, with 9 bases between them. Germline V lookup: CDR1 GTSNPN, CDR2 SVGIG (reference sequence). CDR3 length equals 13 residues. CDR3 loop: CAWTTGAGNTIYF. The CDR3 DNA reads as TGTGCCTGGACGACAGGAGCTGGAAACACCATATATTTT.

The V call is TRBV6-2 or TRBV6-3, the J call TRBJ1-1; 9 nucleotides align to TRBD1. Germline CDR1 MNHEY, CDR2 SVGEGT. The CDR3 covers 16 residues. The V gene end was trimmed by 2 bases and the J gene end by 3 bases; junction bases not matched to a gene: 7. The CDR3: CASSYVPGQGDTEAFF. CDR3 DNA: TGTGCCAGCAGTTACGTCCCGGGACAGGGAGACACTGAAGCTTTCTTT.

This clone was detected once. The chain has TRBV5-5 and TRBJ2-1; weak D call: TRBD2 (6 bases). The CDR3 is 12 amino acids. V dropped 7 bases and J dropped 7 bases, with 12 bases sitting between them. The germline V gene encodes CDR1 SGHKS and CDR2 YYEKEE (reference sequence). The CDR3 DNA follows: TGTGCCAGCCGGGGACTTACAAATGAGCAGTTCTTC. Its translation is CASRGLTNEQFF.

The chain carries TRBV28 and TRBJ2-1, with D uncertain. Germline V gene data show CDR1 as MDHEN and CDR2 as SYDVKM. There are 13 residues in the CDR3. The germline V and J ends were trimmed by 6 bases and 2 bases, with 8 bases remaining between them. The CDR3 is CASSLSAYNEQFF. The CDR3 coding sequence is TGTGCCAGCAGCCTTTCAGCCTACAATGAGCAGTTCTTC.

The J gene is TRBJ1-3, the V gene TRBV11-2; D is unclear. The germline CDR1 and CDR2 sequences are SGHAT and FQNNGV. The CDR3 length is 12 residues. V shed 0 bases and J shed 5 bases, with 2 bases lying between them. CDR3 in amino acids: CASSLDRNTIYF. The CDR3 DNA is TGTGCCAGCAGCTTAGACAGAAACACCATATATTTT.

The chain has TRBV19 and TRBJ2-7, with TRBD2 identical over 7 bases. The germline gives CDR1 LNHDA, CDR2 SQIVND (reference sequence). The CDR3 sequence is 14 residues long. V was pared by 5 bases and J by 3 bases, with 7 bases of the junction left unmatched. The CDR3 protein is CASSLAGLDYEQYF. CDR3 bases: TGTGCCAGTAGTCTGGCCGGACTAGACTACGAGCAGTACTTC.

The J gene is TRBJ2-3, the V gene TRBV28; TRBD1 agrees at 9 bases. Trimming at V came to 6 bases and at J to 7 bases, leaving 11 bases not matched to a gene. This CDR3 comprises 15 residues. Germline assignment: CDR1 MDHEN and CDR2 SYDVKM. CDR3 nucleotide sequence: TGTGCCAGCAGCGGCACAGGGGGCGCGATGAATACGCAGTATTTT. Encoded protein: CASSGTGGAMNTQYF.

The chain is built from TRBV12-3 or TRBV12-4 and TRBJ1-1; D is ambiguous. The CDR3 spans 13 residues. V was shortened by 6 bases and J by 1 base, with 9 bases between the two germline ends. CDR3 loop: CASRPTANTEAFF. DNA for the CDR3: TGTGCCAGCAGGCCTACAGCGAACACTGAAGCTTTCTTT.

The V gene is TRBV7-9, the J gene TRBJ2-2; possibly TRBD1 for D (5 bases). Germline loops: CDR1 SEHNR, CDR2 FQNEAQ (reference sequence). The CDR3 extends over 14 amino acids. Trimming shortened V by 5 bases and J by 4 bases, and 11 bases separated the two germline ends. CDR3 nucleotide sequence: TGTGCCAGCAGCCTGACAGAAGCCACCGGGGAGCTGTTTTTT. Translating it yields CASSLTEATGELFF.

This clone was observed a single time. This chain uses TRBV7-3 with TRBJ1-2; possible D gene TRBD1, 5 bases. The CDR3 contains 13 residues. The V end was cut by 2 bases, the J end by 8 bases, with 12 bases between. In germline, CDR1 is SGHTA, CDR2 FQGTGA. DNA for the CDR3: TGTGCCAGCAGCTTAGACGGGGGGAGAGGCTACACCTTC. Its protein product is CASSLDGGRGYTF. The full variable domain, with the rest looked up from reference TRBV7-3 and TRBJ1-2, is GAGVSQTPSNKVTEKGKYVELRCDPISGHTALYWYRQSLGQGPEFLIYFQGTGAADDSGLPNDRFFAVRPEGSVSTLKIQRTERGDSAVYLCASSLDGGRGYTFGSGTRLTVV.

This clone was seen only once. For the CDR3, the DNA is TGTGCCAGCACCGGAACAGGGTTCGAAGGCTACACCTTC. The encoded protein is CASTGTGFEGYTF. V gene TRBV9 combines with J gene TRBJ1-2; D is possibly TRBD1 (6 bases). CDR1 and CDR2 from the germline V gene are SGDLS and YYNGEE. The CDR3 spans 13 residues. The V end was cut by 6 bases, the J end by 8 bases, with 17 bases between. Full variable domain (outside the CDR3, taken from reference TRBV9 and TRBJ1-2): DSGVTQTPKHLITATGQRVTLRCSPRSGDLSVYWYQQSLDQGLQFLIQYYNGEERAKGNILERFSAQQFPDLHSELNLSSLELGDSALYFCASTGTGFEGYTFGSGTRLTVV.

The chain combines TRBV15 with TRBJ2-3; 8 bases line up with TRBD1. This CDR3 spans 14 amino acids. The J segment lost 4 bases and the V segment lost 3 bases, leaving 3 bases of the junction unmatched. Per the germline V gene, CDR1 is LNHNV and CDR2 is YYDKDF (reference sequence). CDR3 sequence (DNA): TGTGCCACCAGCAGGGACAGGGCCGCAGATACGCAGTATTTT. Its translation: CATSRDRAADTQYF.

The chain employs TRBV4-1 and TRBJ1-5; D gene uncertain. V was trimmed by 4 bases and J by 0 bases, leaving 10 bases between them. Germline CDR1 MGHRA, CDR2 YSYEKL. The CDR3 extends over 15 amino acids. CDR3 in amino acids: CASSPSEYSNQPQHF. The DNA of the CDR3 is TGCGCCAGCAGCCCCAGCGAGTATAGCAATCAGCCCCAGCATTTT.

Note on this clone: The same CDR3 arises from other DNA sequences in this sample as well. The rearrangement joins TRBV7-9 to TRBJ2-3, with D perhaps matching TRBD2 (5 bases). Trimming cost V 5 bases and J 6 bases, with 6 bases left between them. The CDR3 runs to 11 residues. Germline V gives CDR1 SEHNR, CDR2 FQNEAQ (reference sequence). The CDR3 DNA follows: TGTGCCAGCAGCCGAGGGGATACGCAGTATTTT. Its translation: CASSRGDTQYF.

The count of this clone is one. This rearrangement joins TRBV12-3 or TRBV12-4 to TRBJ2-5, with D possibly matching TRBD2 (6 bases). V was pared by 4 bases and J by 4 bases, with 10 bases between. The CDR3 runs to 13 residues. Here the CDR3 reads CASSWGTGETQYF. The CDR3 coding sequence is TGTGCCAGCAGTTGGGGGACTGGAGAGACCCAGTACTTC.